The present entry profiles one TCR beta chain with its context. The record originates from a study of blood T cell repertoires in COVID-19. Across the study: T cells, B-cell-depleted T cells, or PBMCs supplied cDNA or gDNA.

The method was immunoSEQ multiplex PCR; TCRdb's version includes in-frame clones alone and lacks a portion of them. The data show some 190,000 clones, around 86% seen once. In germline, CDR1 is LGHDT, CDR2 YNNKEL (reference sequence). CDR3 length: 16 amino acids. Trimming removed 1 base at V and 0 bases at J, with 13 bases between. Participants were placed into cohorts based on the clinical history they reported. This chain uses TRBV3-1 (or the pseudogene TRBV3-2) with TRBJ2-7; D is perhaps TRBD2 (5 bases). This clonotype originated in a man between 40 and 49 years old with acute COVID-19. The sample consisted of PBMCs or T cells enriched from blood (not recorded which). The CDR3 DNA reads TGTGCCAGCAGCCAAGCCCGGGGAACCAGCTCCTACGAGCAGTACTTC. As protein: CASSQARGTSSYEQYF.